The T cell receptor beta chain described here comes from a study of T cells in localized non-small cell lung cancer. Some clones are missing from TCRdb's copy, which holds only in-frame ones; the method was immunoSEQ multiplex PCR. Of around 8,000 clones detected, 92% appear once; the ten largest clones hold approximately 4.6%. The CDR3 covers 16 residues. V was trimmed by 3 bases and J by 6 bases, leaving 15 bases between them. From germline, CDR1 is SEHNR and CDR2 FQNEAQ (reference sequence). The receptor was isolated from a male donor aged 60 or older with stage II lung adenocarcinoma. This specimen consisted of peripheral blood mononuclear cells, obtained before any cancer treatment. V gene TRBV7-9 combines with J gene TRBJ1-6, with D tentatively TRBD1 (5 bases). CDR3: CASSLLAGRSNSPLHF. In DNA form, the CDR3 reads TGTGCCAGCAGCTTGCTCGCGGGACGGAGTAATTCACCCCTCCACTTT.